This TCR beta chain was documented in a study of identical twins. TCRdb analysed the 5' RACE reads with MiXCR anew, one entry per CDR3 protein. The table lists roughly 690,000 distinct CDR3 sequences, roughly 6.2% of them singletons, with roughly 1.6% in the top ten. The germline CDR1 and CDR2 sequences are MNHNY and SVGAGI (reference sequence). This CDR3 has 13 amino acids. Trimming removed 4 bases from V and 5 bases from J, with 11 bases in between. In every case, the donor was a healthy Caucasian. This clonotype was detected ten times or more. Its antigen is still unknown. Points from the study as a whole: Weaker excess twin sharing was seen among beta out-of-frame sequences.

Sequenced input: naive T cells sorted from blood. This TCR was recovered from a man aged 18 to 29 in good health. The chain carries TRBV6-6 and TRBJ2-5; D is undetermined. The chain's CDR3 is CASSFGLVETQYF. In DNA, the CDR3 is TGTGCCAGCAGTTTTGGGCTAGTGGAGACCCAGTACTTC.